This TCR beta chain was found in a study of blood T cell repertoires in COVID-19. As for the study in general: From the United States, Italy and Spain came samples of acute and convalescent COVID-19. T cells, B-cell-depleted T cells, or PBMCs provided the cDNA or gDNA that served as material.

Authors' processing steps: Researchers report that nucleated cell counts were estimated from reference gene primer amplification. Produced via immunoSEQ multiplex PCR; TCRdb's table is partial and in-frame only. That table gives V, J and clone size, and the DNA gave D and trimming. In the table there are 100,000 to 150,000 clones, about 85% of which are singletons. The CDR3 spans 14 residues. Germline V CDR1 and CDR2: MNHNS, SASEGT. With V trimmed by 3 bases and J by 6 bases, 4 bases remained unmatched. The genes are TRBV6-1 and TRBJ1-4; TRBD1 matches at 7 bases. This sequence was found in a woman aged 80 or older with COVID-19, enrolled during active disease. Sequencing was carried out using peripheral blood. CDR3 DNA: TGTGCCAGCAGTGAGACAGGGAGTGATGAAAAACTGTTTTTT. Amino acid sequence: CASSETGSDEKLFF.